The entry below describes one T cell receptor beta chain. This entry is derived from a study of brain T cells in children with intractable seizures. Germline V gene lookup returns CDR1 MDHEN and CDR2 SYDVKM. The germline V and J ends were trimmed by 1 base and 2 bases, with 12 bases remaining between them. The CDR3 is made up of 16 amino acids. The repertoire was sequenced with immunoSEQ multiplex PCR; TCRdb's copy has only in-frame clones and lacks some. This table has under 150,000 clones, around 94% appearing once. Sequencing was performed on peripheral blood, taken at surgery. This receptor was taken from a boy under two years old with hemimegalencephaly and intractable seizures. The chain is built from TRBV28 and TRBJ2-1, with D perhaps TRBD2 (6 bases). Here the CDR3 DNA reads TGTGCCAGCAGTTTATTCGGCGGGAAAACCTACAATGAGCAGTTCTTC. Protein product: CASSLFGGKTYNEQFF.